This T cell receptor (beta chain) was obtained from a study of vaccination effects on CD4 cells after COVID-19. With the ViraFEST assay, the study expanded antigen-specific CD4+ T cells using viral peptide pools, then sequenced them. Following culture for around 9 days, CD4+ T cells were isolated. The person's infection with SARS-CoV-2, confirmed by PCR, took place between March and December 2020. The table came from immunoSEQ multiplex PCR; TCRdb's copy has only in-frame clones and leaves some out. The sample records some 38,000 clones, around two thirds being singletons. Broader study findings: In the study, convalescent patients were few, and early post-infection timepoints were absent.

On this clone itself: Its antigen is unidentified.

Sequenced here: CD4+ T cells from PBMCs cultured with HCoV-NL63 spike peptides, sampled before COVID-19 vaccination. The receptor was isolated from a human donor who had a prior SARS-CoV-2 infection.

The DNA for the CDR3 is TGTGCCAGCAGTTTAGTCACAGGGGGCAACTCACCCCTCCACTTT. It is translated as CASSLVTGGNSPLHF. This chain joins TRBV27 and TRBJ1-6; 9 bases map to TRBD1. Germline V gene data show CDR1 as MNHEY and CDR2 as SMNVEV (reference sequence). Trimming at V came to 2 bases and at J to 10 bases, leaving 6 bases not matched to a gene. The CDR3 totals 15 residues.